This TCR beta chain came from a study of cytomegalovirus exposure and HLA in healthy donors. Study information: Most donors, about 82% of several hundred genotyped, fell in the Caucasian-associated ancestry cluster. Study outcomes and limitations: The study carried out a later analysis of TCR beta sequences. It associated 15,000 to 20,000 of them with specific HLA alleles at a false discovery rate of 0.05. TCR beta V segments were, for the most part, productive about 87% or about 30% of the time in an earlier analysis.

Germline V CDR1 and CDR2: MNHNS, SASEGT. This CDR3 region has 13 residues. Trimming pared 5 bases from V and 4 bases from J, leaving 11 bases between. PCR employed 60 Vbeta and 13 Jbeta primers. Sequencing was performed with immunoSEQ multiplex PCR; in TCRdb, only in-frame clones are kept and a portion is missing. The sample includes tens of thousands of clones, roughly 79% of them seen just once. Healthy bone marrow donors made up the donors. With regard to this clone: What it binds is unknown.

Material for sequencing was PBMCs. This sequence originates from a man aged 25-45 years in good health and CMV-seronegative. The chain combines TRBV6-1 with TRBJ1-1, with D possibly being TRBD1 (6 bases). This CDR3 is CASSPGVRTEAFF. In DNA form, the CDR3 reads TGTGCCAGCAGTCCAGGGGTCCGCACTGAAGCTTTCTTT.